This TCR beta chain was captured by sequencing in a study of cytomegalovirus exposure and HLA in healthy donors. The germline gives CDR1 SGHAT, CDR2 FQNNGV. The CDR3 spans 16 residues. The V end was cut by 0 bases, the J end by 5 bases, with 13 bases between. A note on this clone: The antigen is unknown.

Findings and limits, study-wide: Most TCR sequences were seen very rarely across donors, but some public TCRs occurred in many.

The PCR ran on 60 Vbeta and 13 Jbeta primers. The method was immunoSEQ multiplex PCR; TCRdb's version includes in-frame clones alone and lacks a portion of them. The sample totals about 160,000 clones; its top ten clones hold about 2%. This clonotype was sampled from a man aged 25-45 years in good health and CMV-seronegative. Sequences were obtained from PBMCs. The J gene is TRBJ1-4, the V gene TRBV11-2; weak D call: TRBD1 (5 bases). The CDR3 sequence is CASSLDLDPGNEKLFF. CDR3 nucleotide sequence: TGTGCCAGCAGCTTAGATCTTGACCCAGGGAATGAAAAACTGTTTTTT.